The present entry profiles one T cell receptor (beta chain) with its context. Its antigen remains unknown. The PCR made use of 60 Vbeta and 13 Jbeta primers. This table comes from immunoSEQ multiplex PCR, and its TCRdb copy is limited to in-frame clones, with some not included. The sample gives some 110,000 clones, about 59% of which show up once; roughly 8.6% is in the top ten. This record comes from a study of cytomegalovirus exposure and HLA in healthy donors. This CDR3 has 14 residues. Germline trimming cut 8 bases from V and 5 bases from J; bases unmatched to any gene: 11. Germline values: CDR1 LNHDA, CDR2 SQIVND (reference sequence). General study points: Some segments of the V type, notably TRBV6-2 and TRBV6-3, were excluded as indistinguishable. As a later analysis revealed, the rate of TCR association differed by HLA locus, with DRB1 most and HLA-C fewest.

This clonotype was sampled from a woman between 40 and 50 years old in good health and CMV-seropositive. Source material: PBMCs. The chain uses TRBV19 and TRBJ1-2; 7 nucleotides agree with TRBD1. The CDR3 protein is CASGETGQRYGYTF. As DNA, the CDR3 is TGTGCCAGTGGGGAGACAGGGCAAAGGTATGGCTACACCTTC.